This passage covers 15 T cell receptor beta chains from one sample sequenced in a study of T cell responses to AZD1222 COVID-19 vaccine. Clones were sequenced by immunoSEQ multiplex PCR, and TCRdb holds only the in-frame ones, with some missing. The data contain 95,000 to 120,000 clones, 89% of them seen just once; the ten biggest clones take up about 3.3%. The source was peripheral blood, collected on day 0 of MenACWY control vaccination. The receptor source for this set is an adult in good health.

This chain links TRBV5-1 with TRBJ2-5; D is unresolved. Germline CDR1 and CDR2: SGHRS and YFSETQ. The CDR3 totals 14 residues. Trimming pared 3 bases from V and 4 bases from J, leaving 13 bases between. The CDR3 sequence is CASSSGPLGETQYF. The CDR3 DNA follows: TGCGCCAGCAGCTCGGGTCCCCTGGGAGAGACCCAGTACTTC.

The J gene is TRBJ2-7, the V gene TRBV5-4; D possibly corresponds to TRBD2 (6 bases). The CDR3 has 15 amino acids. Per germline, CDR1 SGHNT and CDR2 YYREEE (reference sequence). Trimming cost V 0 bases and J 0 bases, with 10 bases left between them. This CDR3 is CASSLGGDRSYEQYF. The CDR3 nucleotides read TGTGCCAGCAGCTTGGGGGGGGACCGCTCCTACGAGCAGTACTTC.

This clone was recorded only once. The chain links TRBV4-1 to TRBJ2-2; tentative D call: TRBD1 (5 bases). Germline V gene data show CDR1 as MGHRA and CDR2 as YSYEKL. V was shortened by 0 bases and J by 5 bases, with 7 bases between the two germline ends. This CDR3 has 14 amino acids. In DNA, the CDR3 is TGCGCCAGCAGCCAAGACAGGGCTACCGGGGAGCTGTTTTTT. Its translation is CASSQDRATGELFF.

The chain uses TRBV6-5 and TRBJ2-2, with D maybe TRBD2 (6 bases). Germline assignment: CDR1 MNHEY and CDR2 SVGAGI. The V and J ends lost 0 bases and 7 bases respectively, with 15 bases between them. The length of the CDR3 is 16 residues. The CDR3 DNA follows: TGTGCCAGCAGTTACTCGGATCAGCGGGCGGACGGGGAGCTGTTTTTT. This encodes CASSYSDQRADGELFF.

The chain is built from TRBV6-6 and TRBJ2-7, with 8 bases lining up with TRBD2. V dropped 5 bases and J dropped 0; count of bases not matched to a gene: 9. CDR1 and CDR2 from the germline V gene are MNHNY and SVGAGI (reference sequence). This CDR3 region has 16 residues. CDR3 loop: CASSGPGSGSSYEQYF. As DNA, the CDR3 is TGTGCCAGCAGTGGACCGGGGAGCGGGAGCTCCTACGAGCAGTACTTC.

This clone appeared a single time. The chain is built from TRBV5-1 and TRBJ2-1, with a tentative D call TRBD2 (7 bases). Germline CDR1 and CDR2: SGHRS and YFSETQ. Trimming cost V 6 bases and J 5 bases, with 18 bases left between them. The CDR3 contains 15 residues. CDR3: CASTLEGGAHNEQFF. The CDR3 DNA sequence: TGCGCCAGCACCCTCGAGGGGGGGGCCCACAATGAGCAGTTCTTC.

The gene calls are TRBV7-3 and TRBJ1-2; 7 bases match TRBD1. Looked up from germline, CDR1 is SGHTA and CDR2 is FQGTGA. J lost 4 bases, V lost 4 bases, and 12 bases had no gene match. The CDR3 has 16 amino acids. CDR3 amino acids: CASSSHRGQYIYGYTF. CDR3 coding DNA: TGTGCCAGCAGCTCCCACAGGGGACAGTACATCTATGGCTACACCTTC.

V and J are TRBV7-9 and TRBJ1-3, with TRBD1 matching over 7 bases. Germline assignment: CDR1 SEHNR and CDR2 FQNEAQ (reference sequence). Trimming removed 1 base from V and 2 bases from J; junction bases left unmatched: 2. This CDR3 contains 15 residues. CDR3 nucleotide sequence: TGTGCCAGCAGCTTAGAAAGGGGGCCTGGAAACACCATATATTTT. It specifies CASSLERGPGNTIYF.

The chain recombines TRBV7-2 with TRBJ1-4; D is unclear. Looked up from germline, CDR1 is SGHTA and CDR2 is FQGNSA. V dropped 5 bases and J dropped 8 bases, with 12 bases sitting between them. The CDR3 covers 13 residues. CDR3 sequence reads: CASSRAEGEKLFF. As DNA, the CDR3 is TGTGCCAGCAGCCGGGCCGAGGGAGAAAAACTGTTTTTT.

CDR3 sequence reads: CASPRLGQFMGSGANVLTF. Here the CDR3 DNA reads TGTGCCAGCCCTAGACTAGGACAGTTTATGGGTTCGGGGGCCAACGTCCTGACTTTC. The chain has TRBV7-2 and TRBJ2-6; D assignment may be TRBD1 or TRBD2 (6 bases each). CDR1 is SGHTA and CDR2 is FQGNSA in the germline V gene. The germline V and J ends were trimmed by 8 bases and 4 bases, with 27 bases remaining between them. The CDR3 is 19 residues long.

The rearrangement links TRBV4-1 to TRBJ1-5; D may be TRBD1 (6 bases). CDR3 length equals 17 residues. Germline V gene lookup returns CDR1 MGHRA and CDR2 YSYEKL. V was pared by 2 bases and J by 6 bases, with 20 bases between. The CDR3 loop reads CASSQPRRGARGQPQHF. CDR3 DNA sequence: TGCGCCAGCAGCCAACCCCGTCGGGGGGCGCGGGGTCAGCCCCAGCATTTT.

CDR3 amino acids: CASTLKGTEAFF. For the CDR3, the DNA is TGTGCCAGCACCTTAAAGGGGACTGAAGCTTTCTTT. The chain links TRBV28 to TRBJ1-1; perhaps TRBD1 as D (5 bases). Trimming removed 7 bases from V and 5 bases from J, with 11 bases in between. The CDR3 has 12 residues. Germline V CDR1 and CDR2: MDHEN, SYDVKM.

The gene calls are TRBV11-1 and TRBJ1-2; D uncertain. There are 13 residues in the CDR3. Deletions cut 1 base from V and 5 bases from J, with 8 bases between. Germline CDR1 SGHAT, CDR2 FQDESV (reference sequence). As DNA, the CDR3 is TGTGCCAGCAGCTTAGGTGGCAGTTATGGCTACACCTTC. Its translation: CASSLGGSYGYTF.

The CDR3 DNA reads TGTGCCAGCTCCTCCGAAGCGGGGCTTGCTGAAGCTTTCTTT. Its protein is CASSSEAGLAEAFF. The rearrangement uses TRBV3-1 (or the pseudogene TRBV3-2) and TRBJ1-1, with D possibly being TRBD1 (5 bases). V lost 8 bases and J lost 6, with 19 bases in between. There are 14 residues in the CDR3. The germline V gene encodes CDR1 LGHDT and CDR2 YNNKEL (reference sequence).

The chain is built from TRBV4-1 and TRBJ1-1; 10 bases are a match to TRBD1. The CDR3 is made up of 16 amino acids. V lost 1 base, J lost 2 bases, and 4 bases stayed unmatched. Germline CDR1 is MGHRA and CDR2 is YSYEKL. This chain's CDR3 is CASSQGTGGINTEAFF. In DNA form, the CDR3 reads TGCGCCAGCAGCCAAGGGACAGGGGGAATCAACACTGAAGCTTTCTTT.